This T cell receptor beta chain was sequenced in a study of liver allograft versus peripheral blood T cells. Study information: In transplanted livers, T cell receptor repertoires were compared with those found in the recipients' peripheral blood.

This clonotype occurred many times. The antigen remains undetermined. General observations from the study: Inside liver allografts, T cell receptor repertoires reportedly diverged from the repertoires found in peripheral blood.

In TCRdb, the reads were re-called with MiXCR into one record per CDR3 protein. Of more than 2,500 distinct CDR3 sequences listed, roughly a sixth are singletons. Germline assignment: CDR1 SEHNR and CDR2 FQNEAQ (reference sequence). The V segment lost 5 bases and the J segment 1 base; nucleotides outside the gene matches: 10. The CDR3 consists of 16 residues. The rearrangement uses TRBV7-9 and TRBJ1-2; 7 nucleotides line up with TRBD1. This receptor was identified in a human patient who had a liver transplant. Certain T cells may be donor cells from the graft. CDR3 DNA: TGTGCCAGCAGCCCCGGGGGGACAGAGATTAACTATGGCTACACCTTC. Amino acids: CASSPGGTEINYGYTF. The full variable domain, in which reference TRBV7-9 and TRBJ1-2 provide the parts outside the CDR3, is DTGVSQNPRHKITKRGQNVTFRCDPISEHNRLYWYRQTLGQGPEFLTYFQNEAQLEKSRLLSDRFSAERPKGSFSTLEIQRTEQGDSAMYLCASSPGGTEINYGYTFGSGTRLTVV.